The 3 T cell receptor beta chains below were found in one sample sequenced in a study of T-cell memory formation after mild COVID-19. MiXCR, applied by TCRdb to the 5' RACE reads, yields one record per CDR3 protein. The sample has 350,000 to 450,000 distinct CDR3 sequences, around 30% seen once. The sample comprised PBMCs or a T cell subset sorted from them (not recorded which). Receptors originate from an adult woman who had mild COVID-19 (a few samples of this study predate the infection). Cell type and time point are not known.

This clonotype appeared a few times. The CDR3 loop reads CASSRDRGSSGANVLTF. The CDR3 DNA follows: TGTGCCAGCAGTCGGGACAGGGGCAGCTCTGGGGCCAACGTCCTGACTTTC. The chain recombines TRBV6-6 with TRBJ2-6; 10 bases align to TRBD1. This CDR3 spans 17 amino acids. V shed 5 bases, J shed 0 bases, and the junction held 4 bases outside the gene matches. Germline values: CDR1 MNHNY, CDR2 SVGAGI (reference sequence).

V usage is TRBV19 and J usage is TRBJ1-5; D is undetermined. CDR3 size: 13 residues. The V end was cut by 6 bases, the J end by 3 bases, with 9 bases between. The V gene's germline CDR1 is LNHDA and CDR2 SQIVND (reference sequence). For the CDR3, the DNA is TGTGCCAGTAGAGACATCTCCAATCAGCCCCAGCATTTT. Protein: CASRDISNQPQHF. Full variable domain (outside the CDR3, taken from reference TRBV19 and TRBJ1-5): DGGITQSPKYLFRKEGQNVTLSCEQNLNHDAMYWYRQDPGQGLRLIYYSQIVNDFQKGDIAEGYSVSREKKESFPLTVTSAQKNPTAFYLCASRDISNQPQHFGDGTRLSIL.

This clonotype was observed a few times. The gene calls are TRBV5-1 and TRBJ2-7, with D unclear. CDR1 is SGHRS, CDR2 YFSETQ, per germline. V shed 0 bases and J shed 2 bases, with 9 bases lying between them. The CDR3 loop spans 14 amino acids. CDR3 in amino acids: CASSLEVYPYEQYF. The CDR3 coding sequence is TGCGCCAGCAGCTTGGAGGTATACCCCTACGAGCAGTACTTC.